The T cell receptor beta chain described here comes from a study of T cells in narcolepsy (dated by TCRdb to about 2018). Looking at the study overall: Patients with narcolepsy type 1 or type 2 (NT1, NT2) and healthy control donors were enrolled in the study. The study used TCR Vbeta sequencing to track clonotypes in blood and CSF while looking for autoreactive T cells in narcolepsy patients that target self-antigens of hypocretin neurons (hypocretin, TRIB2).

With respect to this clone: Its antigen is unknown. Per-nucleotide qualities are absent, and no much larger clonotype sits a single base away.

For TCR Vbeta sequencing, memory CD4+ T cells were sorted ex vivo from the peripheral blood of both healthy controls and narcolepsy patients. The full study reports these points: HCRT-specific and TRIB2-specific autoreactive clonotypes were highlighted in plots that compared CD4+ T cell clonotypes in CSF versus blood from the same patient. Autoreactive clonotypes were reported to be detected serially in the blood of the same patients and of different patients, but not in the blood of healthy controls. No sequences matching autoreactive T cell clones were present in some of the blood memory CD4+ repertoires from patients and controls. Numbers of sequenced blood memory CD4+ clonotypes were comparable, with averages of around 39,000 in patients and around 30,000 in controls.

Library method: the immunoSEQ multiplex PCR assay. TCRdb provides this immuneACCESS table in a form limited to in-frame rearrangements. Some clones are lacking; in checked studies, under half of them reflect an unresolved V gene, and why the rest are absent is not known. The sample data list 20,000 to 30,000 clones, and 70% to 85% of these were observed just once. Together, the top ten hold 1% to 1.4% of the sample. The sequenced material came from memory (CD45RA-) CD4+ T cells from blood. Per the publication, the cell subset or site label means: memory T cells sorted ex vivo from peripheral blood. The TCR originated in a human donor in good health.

The CDR3 is CASSIGGGGSNQPQHF. In nucleotide form, the sequence is TGTGCCAGTAGTATAGGAGGGGGCGGGAGCAATCAGCCCCAGCATTTT. Recombination connected TRBV19 to TRBJ1-5, with 7 bases aligning to TRBD1. The CDR1 and CDR2 encoded by the germline V gene (reference sequence) are LNHDA and SQIVND. V loses 1 base at its end and J loses 1 base; junction bases beyond the gene matches: 4. From the cysteine through the phenylalanine, the CDR3 covers 16 amino acids. Kept here is only the CDR3 DNA, which spans 48 bases and is read in frame from base 1.